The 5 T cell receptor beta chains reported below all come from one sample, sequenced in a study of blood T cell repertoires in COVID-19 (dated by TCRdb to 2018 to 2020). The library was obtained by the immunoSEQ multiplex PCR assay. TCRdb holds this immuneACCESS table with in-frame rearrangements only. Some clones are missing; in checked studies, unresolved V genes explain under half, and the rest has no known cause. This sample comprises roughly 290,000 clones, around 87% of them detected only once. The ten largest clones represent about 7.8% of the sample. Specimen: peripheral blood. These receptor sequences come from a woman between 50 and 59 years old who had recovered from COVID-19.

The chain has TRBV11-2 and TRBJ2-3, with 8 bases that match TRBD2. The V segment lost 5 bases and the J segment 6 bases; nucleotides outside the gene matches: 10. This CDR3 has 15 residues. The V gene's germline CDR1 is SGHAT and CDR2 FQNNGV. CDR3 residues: CASSPTGTSADTQYF. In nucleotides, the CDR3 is TGTGCCAGCAGCCCGACCGGGACTAGTGCCGATACGCAGTATTTT.

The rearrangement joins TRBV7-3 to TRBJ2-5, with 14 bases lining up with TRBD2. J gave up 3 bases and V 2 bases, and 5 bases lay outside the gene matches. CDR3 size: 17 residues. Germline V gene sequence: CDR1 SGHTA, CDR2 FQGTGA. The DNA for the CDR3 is TGTGCCAGCAGCTTAGGGACTAGCGGGAGTGTCGAAGAGACCCAGTACTTC. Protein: CASSLGTSGSVEETQYF.

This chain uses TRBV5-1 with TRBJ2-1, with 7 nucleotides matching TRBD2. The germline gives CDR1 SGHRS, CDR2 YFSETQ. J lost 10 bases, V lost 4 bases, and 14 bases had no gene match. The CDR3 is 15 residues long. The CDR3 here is CASSPREGLAVEQFF. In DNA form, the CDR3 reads TGCGCCAGCAGCCCGAGGGAGGGGCTAGCGGTGGAGCAGTTCTTC.

For the CDR3, the DNA is TGTGCCAGCAGTTCACCGGGACAGACCTACGAGCAGTACTTC. This gives the protein CASSSPGQTYEQYF. The chain uses TRBV6-5 and TRBJ2-7; the match to TRBD1 covers 7 bases. The CDR3 runs 14 residues. V lost 4 bases, J lost 2 bases, and 5 bases stayed unmatched. Germline-derived CDR1 and CDR2 are MNHEY and SVGAGI.

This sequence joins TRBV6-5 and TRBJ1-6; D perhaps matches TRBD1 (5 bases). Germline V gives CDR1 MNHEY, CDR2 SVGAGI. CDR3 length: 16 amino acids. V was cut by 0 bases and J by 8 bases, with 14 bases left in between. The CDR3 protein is CASSYSRGRMDSPLHF. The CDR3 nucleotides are TGTGCCAGCAGTTACTCGCGGGGACGCATGGATTCACCCCTCCACTTT.